These 16 T cell receptor beta chains originate from one sample sequenced in a study of molecular identifiers for immune sequencing clone quantification. TCRdb called the PCR reads again in MiXCR, with one record for every CDR3 protein. Altogether about 36,000 distinct CDR3 sequences are present, around 20% being singletons, with the ten largest covering under 8.5%. The specimen was naive CD8+ T cells from blood, with Jurkat cell RNA spiked in. Described subset: FACS-sorted CD8+CD4-CCR7+CD45RA+ naive T cells. The receptors shown here come from a human donor in good health. Some libraries in this study had Jurkat cell RNA spiked in.

By proportion, this clonotype is medium-sized (0.01 to 0.1%). The rearrangement uses TRBV5-5 and TRBJ2-7; 9 nucleotides align to TRBD1. This CDR3 has 14 residues. V gave up 5 bases and J gave up 3 bases; unmatched junction bases: 6. In germline, CDR1 is SGHKS, CDR2 YYEKEE (reference sequence). CDR3 sequence: CASSIWTGDYEQYF. DNA of the CDR3: TGTGCCAGCAGTATTTGGACAGGGGACTACGAGCAGTACTTC.

This clonotype showed up many times. V gene TRBV7-3 combines with J gene TRBJ2-3; TRBD2 agrees at 7 bases. The CDR3 extends over 15 amino acids. Germline V gene data show CDR1 as SGHTA and CDR2 as FQGTGA. V lost 0 bases and J lost 5; bases outside the gene matches: 5. CDR3 region: CASSLTGGRGDTQYF. CDR3 sequence (DNA): TGTGCCAGCAGCTTAACGGGAGGGCGAGGAGATACGCAGTATTTT.

Concerning this clonotype: This may be a read error: a much more frequent sequence differs by one nucleotide. V is TRBV4-1 and J is TRBJ2-5; D gene unclear. V was trimmed by 3 bases and J by 1 base, leaving 18 bases between them. The germline gives CDR1 MGHRA, CDR2 YSYEKL. The CDR3 extends over 17 amino acids. CDR3 region: CASSHNPADIVQETQYF. CDR3 nucleotide sequence: TGCGCCAGCAGCCATAACCCAGCCGACATTGTCCAAGAGACCCAGTACTTC.

This clonotype has at least ten counts. V is TRBV28 and J is TRBJ2-1; 9 nucleotides align to TRBD2. The CDR3 is 18 residues long. Germline V gene sequence: CDR1 MDHEN, CDR2 SYDVKM. V was pared by 7 bases and J by 7 bases, with 20 bases of the junction left unmatched. CDR3 sequence: CASNPFLAGYKQGNEQFF. In nucleotides, the CDR3 is TGTGCCAGCAACCCATTCCTAGCGGGATATAAGCAAGGGAATGAGCAGTTCTTC.

The table lists this clonotype with many counts. The genes are TRBV4-1 and TRBJ2-7; the D gene is possibly TRBD1 (6 bases). CDR3 size: 14 residues. V was shortened by 1 base and J by 1 base, with 8 bases between the two germline ends. The germline CDR1 and CDR2 sequences are MGHRA and YSYEKL. CDR3 loop: CASSQGQVSYEQYF. CDR3 in DNA: TGCGCCAGCAGCCAAGGACAGGTTTCCTACGAGCAGTACTTC.

This clonotype was recorded many times. The chain links TRBV9 to TRBJ1-1; unclear D gene. There are 12 residues in the CDR3. The V and J ends lost 0 bases and 8 bases respectively, with 8 bases between them. CDR1 is SGDLS, CDR2 YYNGEE, per germline. DNA of the CDR3: TGTGCCAGCAGCGTAGCGGACTCGGAAGCTTTCTTT. Protein: CASSVADSEAFF.

A word on this clonotype: Because the CDR3 is missing its conserved closing phenylalanine or tryptophan, this is likely a read error. The chain combines TRBV27 with TRBJ2-3, with 9 bases aligning to TRBD1. Trimming took 6 bases from V and 10 from J; bases not matched to a gene: 14. The CDR3 contains 15 residues. CDR1 MNHEY and CDR2 SMNVEV come from the germline V gene (reference sequence). CDR3 sequence reads: CASSDTGGEGDAQYS. CDR3 coding DNA: TGTGCCAGCAGCGATACAGGGGGCGAGGGGGATGCGCAGTATTCT.

This clonotype was detected ten times or more. The chain links TRBV20-1 to TRBJ2-1; TRBD2 agrees at 8 bases. The CDR3 is 14 amino acids. V was pared by 8 bases and J by 10 bases, with 16 bases of the junction left unmatched. Germline-derived CDR1 and CDR2 are DFQATT and SNEGSKA (reference sequence). CDR3 region: CSQDVSGRRAEQFF. The CDR3 DNA reads as TGCAGTCAGGACGTAAGCGGGAGAAGAGCAGAGCAGTTCTTC.

Turning to this clonotype: With a much larger clone just one base away, this may be a read error. The chain joins TRBV20-1 to TRBJ1-1; 7 nucleotides align to TRBD1. CDR1 is DFQATT, CDR2 SNEGSKA, per germline (reference sequence). Trimming took 3 bases from V and 0 from J; bases not matched to a gene: 4. CDR3 length equals 14 residues. As DNA, the CDR3 is TGCAGTGCTAGCGACAGGGCGGTGAACACTGAAGCTTTCTTT. Its translation: CSASDRAVNTEAFF.

This clonotype appeared a few times. The chain carries TRBV7-8 and TRBJ2-5; D gene unclear. V was trimmed by 1 base and J by 3 bases, leaving 12 bases between them. CDR3 length: 15 amino acids. CDR1 is SGHVS, CDR2 FQNEAQ, per germline. Here the CDR3 reads CASSLVWTAKETQYF. As DNA, the CDR3 is TGTGCCAGCAGCTTAGTCTGGACGGCGAAAGAGACCCAGTACTTC.

In regard to this clonotype: A much larger clone is a single base away; this may be a read error. The chain carries TRBV9 and TRBJ2-5; no reliable D call. Germline CDR1 is SGDLS and CDR2 is YYNGEE. This CDR3 contains 14 residues. The chain's CDR3 is CTSSVGLRQETQYF. CDR3 DNA: TGTACCAGCAGCGTAGGTTTGCGGCAAGAGACCCAGTACTTC.

Ten or more counts support this clonotype. V gene TRBV6-2 or TRBV6-3 combines with J gene TRBJ2-2; no clear D gene. Germline V gene sequence: CDR1 MNHEY, CDR2 SVGEGT. Trimming cost V 6 bases and J 5 bases, with 13 bases left between them. The CDR3 covers 14 residues. The CDR3 reads CASSWPTLTGELFF. CDR3 bases: TGTGCCAGCAGCTGGCCGACTCTGACCGGGGAGCTGTTTTTT.

This clonotype was seen ten or more times. Relative to the germline gene, one junction end is altered; a read error may explain this. The V gene is TRBV20-1, the J gene TRBJ2-7; 7 bases are a match to TRBD2. This CDR3 is built from 13 residues. Germline V gene lookup returns CDR1 DFQATT and CDR2 SNEGSKA (reference sequence). In DNA form, the CDR3 reads TGCAGTGCGACTAGCTTGAGCTCCTACGGGCAGTACTTC. Translated, it gives CSATSLSSYGQYF.

This clonotype was detected many times. Written as DNA, the CDR3 is TGCGCCAGCAGCCAAGATAATGTCGGGGGTACGGAGCAGTACTTC. Translated: CASSQDNVGGTEQYF. The V gene is TRBV4-1, the J gene TRBJ2-7, with TRBD2 as a possible D gene (6 bases). The CDR3 spans 15 residues. Trimming removed 0 bases from V and 7 bases from J, with 16 bases in between. Germline V lookup: CDR1 MGHRA, CDR2 YSYEKL.

This clonotype showed up many times. The chain carries TRBV12-3 or TRBV12-4 and TRBJ2-1; 8 bases are shared with TRBD1. The CDR3 length is 14 residues. V shed 4 bases, J shed 6 bases, and the junction held 5 bases outside the gene matches. The CDR3 spells CASSYGQGSNEQFF. In DNA form, the CDR3 reads TGTGCCAGCAGTTACGGACAGGGTTCCAATGAGCAGTTCTTC.

The CDR3 loop reads CASPRLAGAKNIQYF. CDR3 nucleotide sequence: TGTGCCAGTCCAAGACTAGCGGGAGCCAAAAACATTCAGTACTTC. The chain couples TRBV19 to TRBJ2-4, with 10 bases that match TRBD2. The V segment lost 8 bases and the J segment 0 bases; nucleotides outside the gene matches: 4. This CDR3 is 15 amino acids long. CDR1 and CDR2 from the germline V gene are LNHDA and SQIVND (reference sequence). Filled out from reference TRBV19 and TRBJ2-4, the complete variable domain reads DGGITQSPKYLFRKEGQNVTLSCEQNLNHDAMYWYRQDPGQGLRLIYYSQIVNDFQKGDIAEGYSVSREKKESFPLTVTSAQKNPTAFYLCASPRLAGAKNIQYFGAGTRLSVL.